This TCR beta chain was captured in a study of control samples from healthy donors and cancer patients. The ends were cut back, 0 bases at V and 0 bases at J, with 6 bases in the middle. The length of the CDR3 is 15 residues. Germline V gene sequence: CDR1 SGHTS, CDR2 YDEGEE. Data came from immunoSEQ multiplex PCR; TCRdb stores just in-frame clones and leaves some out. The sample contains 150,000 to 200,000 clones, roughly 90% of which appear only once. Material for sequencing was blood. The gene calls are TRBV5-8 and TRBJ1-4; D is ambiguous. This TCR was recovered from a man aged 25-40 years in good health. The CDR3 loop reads CASSLDYSTNEKLFF. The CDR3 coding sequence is TGTGCCAGCAGCTTGGACTACTCAACTAATGAAAAACTGTTTTTT.